The 21 T cell receptor beta chains presented below share a single source sample, sequenced in a study of early T cells in non-severe SARS-CoV-2 infection (dated by TCRdb to the early 2020s). The library relied on 5' RACE. Sequencing was carried out with a NextSeq 500. TCRdb ran its own pipeline on the public reads, namely fastp trimming at Q25 and MiXCR clone calling, and kept in-frame beta chains. For every CDR3 protein sequence, its rows merge into one entry that carries the most common genes and DNA. For this sample the table gives 25,000 to 35,000 distinct CDR3 sequences, of which 4.5% to 5.5% were detected only once. The ten largest clones add up to around 2.5% of the sample. The source material was whole blood. These receptors originate from an adult who was a healthcare worker with PCR-confirmed SARS-CoV-2 infection or an uninfected control (not recorded which).

This clonotype was detected many times. The rearrangement uses TRBV18 and TRBJ2-1; no clear D gene. The CDR3 covers 13 residues. The V gene lost 5 bases and the J gene lost 4 bases, with 9 bases spanning the gap. Germline CDR1 is KGHSH and CDR2 is LQKENI. The CDR3 DNA is TGTGCCAGCTCAGAAGTAAGATACAATGAGCAGTTCTTC. This codes for CASSEVRYNEQFF.

This clonotype showed up just a few times. V is TRBV2 and J is TRBJ1-1, with D unclear. Germline V CDR1 and CDR2: SNHLY, FYNNEI. V lost 1 base and J 0 bases, leaving 9 bases between the germline ends. CDR3 length: 15 residues. The CDR3 protein is CASSEEGRLNTEAFF. DNA for the CDR3: TGTGCCAGCAGTGAAGAGGGCCGCTTGAACACTGAAGCTTTCTTT.

This clonotype was seen repeatedly, ten times or more. V is TRBV6-6 and J is TRBJ1-2; D gene ambiguous. V lost 2 bases and J 3 bases, leaving 13 bases between the germline ends. Germline assignment: CDR1 MNHNY and CDR2 SVGAGI (reference sequence). This CDR3 contains 15 residues. The DNA of the CDR3 is TGTGCCAGCAGTTACCGTCCATGGCAGGACTATGGCTACACCTTC. It codes for CASSYRPWQDYGYTF.

This chain joins TRBV12-3 or TRBV12-4 and TRBJ2-7; a possible D gene is TRBD2 (5 bases). The CDR3 totals 14 residues. With 6 bases removed from V and 2 bases from J, the gap between germline ends came to 14 bases. The CDR3 sequence: CASRAGGIPYEQYF. The CDR3 coding sequence is TGTGCCAGCAGGGCGGGCGGTATACCCTACGAGCAGTACTTC.

A note on this clonotype: A much larger clone lies a single base off, so this may be a read error. The rearrangement joins TRBV24-1 to TRBJ1-2; the match to TRBD1 covers 7 bases. This CDR3 comprises 15 residues. Germline CDR1 is KGHDR and CDR2 is SFDVKD. The CDR3 nucleotides read TGTGTCACTATTTACCAAATAACAGGGGCTAATGGCTACACCTTC. Its translation is CVTIYQITGANGYTF.

The chain is built from TRBV18 and TRBJ2-3; 7 bases line up with TRBD2. Germline CDR1 KGHSH, CDR2 LQKENI. With 0 bases clipped from V and 5 bases from J, the junction kept 5 bases outside the gene matches. The CDR3 is 15 residues long. The CDR3 sequence: CASSPPASGVDTQYF. The CDR3 nucleotides are TGTGCCAGCTCACCACCGGCTAGCGGAGTAGATACGCAGTATTTT. Complete variable domain (other parts from reference TRBV18 and TRBJ2-3): NAGVMQNPRHLVRRRGQEARLRCSPMKGHSHVYWYRQLPEEGLKFMVYLQKENIIDESGMPKERFSAEFPKEGPSILRIQQVVRGDSAAYFCASSPPASGVDTQYFGPGTRLTVL.

There are a few counts of this clonotype. The chain uses TRBV12-3 or TRBV12-4 and TRBJ2-7; maybe TRBD2 (6 bases). V was pared by 4 bases and J by 6 bases, with 19 bases between. This CDR3 contains 15 residues. This CDR3 is CASSSNGEVLGEQYF. CDR3 in DNA: TGTGCCAGCAGTTCCAATGGGGAGGTTTTGGGCGAGCAGTACTTC.

The V call is TRBV15, the J call TRBJ2-7; D call uncertain. Germline values: CDR1 LNHNV, CDR2 YYDKDF (reference sequence). V was cut by 5 bases and J by 6 bases, with 17 bases left in between. CDR3 size: 14 residues. CDR3 nucleotides: TGTGCCACCAGCCCCAGGAGCGAACCGGGCGAGCAGTACTTC. Translation gives CATSPRSEPGEQYF.

This clonotype was seen once. A much larger clone lies a single base off, so this may be a read error. The chain carries TRBV20-1 and TRBJ2-3, with 7 bases matching TRBD2. The CDR3 runs to 17 residues. Trimming took 3 bases from V and 5 from J; bases not matched to a gene: 17. Germline assignment: CDR1 DFQATT and CDR2 SNEGSKA (reference sequence). CDR3 region: CSASQLRSGKGGDTQYF. The CDR3 DNA follows: TGCAGTGCTAGTCAGCTGCGGAGCGGGAAAGGAGGAGATACGCAGTATTTT.

This clonotype appeared a few times. This rearrangement joins TRBV11-2 to TRBJ2-3, with unresolved D. This CDR3 comprises 15 residues. Germline V CDR1 and CDR2: SGHAT, FQNNGV. The V and J ends lost 5 bases and 6 bases respectively, with 18 bases between them. Here the CDR3 reads CASSPRRRSWDTQYF. The CDR3 region has the DNA TGTGCCAGCAGCCCAAGACGTAGGTCGTGGGATACGCAGTATTTT.

This clonotype was seen at least ten times. In DNA form, the CDR3 reads TGTGCCATCAGTGAGCCGGACAGTTTGGTATCTGGGGCCAACGTCCTGACTTTC. Translated, it gives CAISEPDSLVSGANVLTF. The chain has TRBV10-3 and TRBJ2-6; D is perhaps TRBD1 (6 bases). CDR3 size: 18 residues. Between the trimmed V and J ends, which lost 2 bases and 1 base, there was a span of 15 bases. Germline V gives CDR1 ENHRY, CDR2 SYGVKD.

The sample holds many counts of this clonotype. V is TRBV7-8 and J is TRBJ2-5, with D uncertain. Trimming pared 5 bases from V and 0 bases from J, leaving 19 bases between. Germline V gene data show CDR1 as SGHVS and CDR2 as FQNEAQ. The CDR3 sequence is 17 residues long. This chain's CDR3 is CASSPRNELRYQETQYF. The DNA of the CDR3 is TGTGCCAGCAGCCCGAGGAACGAACTACGGTACCAAGAGACCCAGTACTTC.

In this sample, this clonotype turned up many times. The chain employs TRBV7-2 and TRBJ2-1, with 8 bases matching TRBD1. Germline V gene sequence: CDR1 SGHTA, CDR2 FQGNSA. V lost 11 bases, J lost 7 bases, and 7 bases stayed unmatched. The CDR3 consists of 12 residues. Here the CDR3 reads CAWPDRANEQFF. As DNA, the CDR3 is TGTGCCTGGCCGGACAGGGCGAATGAGCAGTTCTTC.

The J gene is TRBJ2-7, the V gene TRBV14; 11 bases line up with TRBD1. In germline, CDR1 is SGHDN, CDR2 FVKESK. J gave up 3 bases and V 2 bases, and 3 bases lay outside the gene matches. This CDR3 has 15 residues. The CDR3 DNA reads TGTGCCAGCAGCCAACAGGGGACAGGGGGCTACGAGCAGTACTTC. It codes for CASSQQGTGGYEQYF.

This chain connects TRBV28 to TRBJ2-1; the match to TRBD2 covers 11 bases. Trimming removed 6 bases from V and 0 bases from J; junction bases left unmatched: 19. This CDR3 is 21 amino acids long. Germline CDR1 is MDHEN and CDR2 is SYDVKM. CDR3 DNA sequence: TGTGCCAGCAGCTCCGGCGACCGACGACTAGCGGGATGGAGCTCCTACAATGAGCAGTTCTTC. Translation gives CASSSGDRRLAGWSSYNEQFF.

This clonotype was seen ten or more times. The chain combines TRBV7-9 with TRBJ1-6; D call uncertain. This CDR3 contains 15 residues. V was clipped by 2 bases and J by 5 bases, with 10 bases between them. The germline gives CDR1 SEHNR, CDR2 FQNEAQ (reference sequence). The CDR3 DNA reads TGTGCCAGCAGCTTAAAAGGGTTCGATAATTCACCCCTCCACTTT. Translated: CASSLKGFDNSPLHF. Drawing the rest from reference TRBV7-9 and TRBJ1-6, the complete variable domain is DTGVSQNPRHKITKRGQNVTFRCDPISEHNRLYWYRQTLGQGPEFLTYFQNEAQLEKSRLLSDRFSAERPKGSFSTLEIQRTEQGDSAMYLCASSLKGFDNSPLHFGNGTRLTVT.

The chain combines TRBV5-1 with TRBJ2-3; TRBD1 agrees at 9 bases. Germline V gene data show CDR1 as SGHRS and CDR2 as YFSETQ. There are 16 residues in the CDR3. With V trimmed by 1 base and J by 2 bases, 5 bases remained unmatched. CDR3 sequence (DNA): TGCGCCAGCAGCTTGTCGGGACAGGGCTCCACAGATACGCAGTATTTT. The encoded protein is CASSLSGQGSTDTQYF.

By share of the sample, this clonotype is medium-sized (0.01 to 0.1%). The chain links TRBV5-1 to TRBJ2-2; TRBD1 is a possible D gene (6 bases). V was pared by 4 bases and J by 1 base, with 11 bases between. Germline CDR1 SGHRS, CDR2 YFSETQ. This CDR3 spans 15 amino acids. The CDR3 is CASSASTGNTGELFF. The CDR3 coding sequence is TGCGCCAGCAGCGCCTCGACAGGGAACACCGGGGAGCTGTTTTTT.

The V and J genes are TRBV12-3 or TRBV12-4 and TRBJ1-1; 9 nucleotides line up with TRBD1. J was trimmed by 4 bases and V by 5 bases; bases with no gene match: 8. The CDR3 totals 15 residues. This CDR3 is CASSPGTGRVTEAFF. The CDR3 DNA is TGTGCCAGCAGTCCAGGGACAGGGCGGGTCACTGAAGCTTTCTTT.

The table lists this clonotype with many counts. V usage is TRBV7-3 and J usage is TRBJ2-3, with 8 bases that match TRBD2. The CDR3 is made up of 15 amino acids. J lost 2 bases, V lost 3 bases, and 4 bases had no gene match. CDR1 SGHTA and CDR2 FQGTGA come from the germline V gene. DNA for the CDR3: TGTGCCAGCAGCTTGCGGGGGGCGACCACAGATACGCAGTATTTT. It codes for CASSLRGATTDTQYF. The variable domain in full, with the rest retrieved from reference TRBV7-3 and TRBJ2-3, is GAGVSQTPSNKVTEKGKYVELRCDPISGHTALYWYRQSLGQGPEFLIYFQGTGAADDSGLPNDRFFAVRPEGSVSTLKIQRTERGDSAVYLCASSLRGATTDTQYFGPGTRLTVL.

This clonotype was detected ten times or more. The chain is built from TRBV12-3 or TRBV12-4 and TRBJ2-5; possibly TRBD1 for D (6 bases). The CDR3 covers 15 residues. V gave up 5 bases and J gave up 5 bases, with 18 bases separating them. CDR3: CASSHHNRDGETQYF. The CDR3 DNA sequence: TGTGCCAGCAGTCATCACAACAGGGATGGGGAGACCCAGTACTTC.